This T cell receptor beta chain was sequenced in a study of cytomegalovirus exposure and HLA in healthy donors (dated by TCRdb to about 2017). Regarding the complete study: An earlier analysis of about 560 of the donors reported about 280 Gb of sequence data and 117 million unique TCR beta sequences obtained from 150 million to 200 million T cells. About 320 gigabases of sequencing data and tens of millions of unique TCR sequences were included in an early release covering 550 to 650 HLA-typed donors. Of the 300 to 500 genotyped donors, less than 90% were placed in the genetic ancestry cluster associated with self-reported Caucasian donors. The study aimed to test whether signatures of past pathogen exposure could be identified by cataloging public T cell receptors. Using immunosequencing, the study profiled T cell repertoires from 500 to 800 subjects and related those repertoires to cytomegalovirus serostatus. A separate validation cohort of 100 to 150 different subjects was used in addition to the approximately 700-subject first cohort. High-throughput TCR immunosequencing, statistical association of individual TCRs with disease status, and machine learning were combined to predict cytomegalovirus infection status. A later analysis re-examined previously published TCR beta repertoires from around 670 donors and added high-resolution HLA genotyping to investigate patterns of TCR occurrence. The later analysis used no new phenotypic data to find candidate immune exposures, relying instead on TCR beta sequences and their occurrence across donors. In an earlier analysis of 550 to 700 of the donors, high-throughput TCR beta sequencing was used to judge whether each TCR beta V gene segment behaved as functional or pseudogenic. Donor age, sex, ethnicity and CMV serostatus were compiled together with the repertoire data. Genome-wide SNP genotypes for about 65% of the 666 donors were used in a later genetic analysis, which treated that subset as a discovery cohort. Every repertoire in the discovery cohort had been generated on one and the same sequencing platform. HLA typing covered class I and class II loci at four-digit resolution. The number of typed donors differed by locus: about 620-640 for A, B, C, DRB1 and DQB1; 500 to 550 for DQA1; roughly 600 for DPA1; and roughly 490 for DPB1. Five DR-DQ haplotypes were treated as single units for association and clustering because of strong linkage in the cohort. On average, around 240,000 unique TCR beta nucleotide sequences were sequenced per donor among 398 genotyped donors of the cohort, with roughly 19% of those sequences being non-productive.

Study-wide findings and limitations: Roughly uniform sequencing depth across donors was assumed in presence/absence analyses, although this assumption may not hold. It was suggested by the authors that the approach could potentially be generalized to other disease states and immunological phenotypes. Strong co-occurrence of HLA alleles, especially DR and DQ, made assigning TCR associations to individual alleles difficult. According to a later analysis, most CMV-associated TCR beta chains appeared to be HLA-restricted, and the HLA associations seemed to be driven largely by CMV exposure. A cluster of highly shared sequence variants was judged likely to represent a technical artifact of the sequencing pipeline. According to a later genetic analysis, donors in an Asian-associated ancestry cluster had fewer N-insertions in productive TCRs than the roughly 700-donor mean. Most TCR sequences were observed very rarely across donors, whereas some public TCRs were present in many individuals. A further reported finding was that TCR beta sequences accurately predicted the HLA-A and HLA-B alleles for most subjects in the first cohort. This cohort had only TCR beta chains sequenced, and the lack of alpha or paired-chain data limited which features could be detected. A few of the identified cytomegalovirus-associated TCR beta chains were confirmed in vitro to be specific for cytomegalovirus antigens. Linkage disequilibrium might explain the correlated functional status among segregating V segments, but an unknown experimental factor could not be excluded. Around 16 rarely observed V segments, including chromosome 9 orphons, were excluded from the earlier analysis of about 600 of the donors because counts were too low. Compared with equally common non-associated chains, HLA-associated TCR beta chains in a later analysis were more clonally expanded and had lower generation probabilities. Several of the top co-occurrence clusters appeared to be linked to parvovirus B19, influenza, CMV and Epstein-Barr virus, according to a later analysis. V-gene and J-gene trimming of TCR beta chains was associated with a missense DCLRE1C variant in a later genetic analysis, and the association was replicated in an independent cohort. The classifier was reported to diagnose cytomegalovirus status with high specificity and sensitivity in both the original and validation cohorts. Immune exposure information for the cohort was limited to CMV serostatus. The study listed 150 to 200 TCR beta chains as associated with cytomegalovirus. In a later analysis, TCR association rates were found to vary across HLA loci, with the most associated TCRs seen for DRB1 alleles and the fewest for HLA-C alleles. Because HLA typing was unavailable for some donors at each locus, only the typed subset was used in association tests. At a false discovery rate of 0.05, a later analysis linked under 20,000 TCR beta sequences to specific HLA alleles. Broadly in line with IMGT annotations, most TCR beta V segments showed up in productive rearrangements about 87% or about 30% of the time in an earlier analysis of 450 to 600 of the donors.

The method was the immunoSEQ multiplex PCR assay. A mixture of 60 forward primers for TCR Vbeta segments and 13 reverse primers for TCR Jbeta segments was used in the multiplex PCR. The CDR3 region of rearranged TCR beta genes was amplified from genomic DNA with a multiplex PCR assay. On the Illumina HiSeq System, the amplified TCR beta libraries were sequenced as 87-base-pair reads. Under the source paper's analysis protocol: A later analysis counted tens of millions of unique TCR beta chains across the 600 to 850 repertoires, and 10 million to 12 million of these chains were shared by at least two donors. Raw reads were error-corrected and collapsed into unique sequences by a nearest-neighbor algorithm in which closely related sequences were merged to remove PCR and sequencing errors. CDR3 sequences were aligned to IMGT reference sequences to assign V, D and J gene segments. For a sequence to be retained, a match of at least six nucleotides to both a V gene segment and a J gene segment was required. A rearrangement was called productive if the CDR3 had no stop codons and remained in frame with V and J, and every other rearrangement was called non-productive. CDR3 was defined according to IMGT convention as the region running from the second conserved V-encoded cysteine to the conserved J-encoded phenylalanine. Sequences without an unambiguous match to a single V gene segment were excluded from the earlier analysis of 450 to 750 of the donors. An earlier analysis of a few hundred of the donors called V segments functional above 56.7% productive rearrangements and segregating when the between-donor standard deviation exceeded 5%. A statistical classification framework was built for diagnosing cytomegalovirus status from the catalog of TCR beta chain sequences. A later analysis assigned V and J genes by comparing TCR nucleotide sequences with IMGT/GENE-DB human TR gene sequences. The TCRdist pipeline was used in a later analysis to assign CDR3 sequences and most-parsimonious VDJ recombination scenarios. In a later analysis, every TCR beta chain was defined by the combination of its CDR3 amino acid sequence and its V-gene family, and reads without a unique V-gene family were dropped. As a way to deal with suspected cross-contamination and a sequencing artifact, a later analysis dropped roughly 600 nucleotide sequences that were highly shared and had low generation probability. For each public chain, a later analysis derived a clonal expansion index from normalized ranks of inferred template counts within each repertoire. Generation probabilities in a later analysis came from a VDJ recombination model fitted to out-of-frame rearrangements, and those results were checked against IGoR. In a later analysis, hypergeometric tests were used to score TCR-TCR, TCR-HLA and TCR-CMV co-occurrence, with a repertoire-size bias correction applied to TCR pairs. In a later analysis, false discovery rates were estimated by permuting HLA or CMV assignments 20 times. In a later analysis, co-occurring TCRs were grouped using DBSCAN, and TCRdist sequence similarity was added for clustering within HLA-allele-positive subsets. Repertoires with fewer than 30,000 or more than 120,000 public chains, plus five repertoires with anomalous nucleotide sharing, were excluded from co-occurrence clustering. Drawn from immuneACCESS, this table holds only the in-frame rearrangements with V and J called that TCRdb kept. Clones are partly lost; checked studies trace under half to an unresolved V gene and leave the rest unexplained. V and J calls and clone size come straight from that table; D and trimming were deduced from the DNA. Counted in this sample were approximately 200,000 clones; roughly 79% of them appeared once. The ten largest clones add up to around 1.7% of the sample.

A note on this clone: The specificity of this receptor is unknown. No base quality information exists; no much larger clone differs at one position.

The cohort comprised 670 or so healthy bone marrow donors. At the time of sampling, every cohort member was nominally healthy, though immune exposures that went unrecorded were likely present. The donor was CMV seronegative and belonged to the group of 380 or so seronegative cohort members. Each donor provided a peripheral blood sample, and peripheral blood mononuclear cells were used for TCR beta sequencing. Genomic DNA was extracted from the blood cell samples with the Qiagen DNeasy Blood Extraction Kit. Material: PBMCs. The source of this sequence is a man aged 18 to 35 in good health and CMV-seronegative.

The CDR3 reads CASSYFGGVNTGELFF. Here is the DNA: TGTGCCAGCAGTTACTTCGGCGGGGTTAACACCGGGGAGCTGTTTTTT. The rearrangement combines TRBV6-5 with TRBJ2-2; the D gene is perhaps TRBD2, from 6 matching bases. The cysteine opens and the phenylalanine closes a CDR3 of 16 amino acids. Of all the DNA, just the CDR3 is kept, 48 bases in frame from base 1. At the junction V is shortened by 1 base and J by 2 bases, with 11 bases in between. Based on the germline V gene, the CDR1 and CDR2 sequences are MNHEY and SVGAGI.